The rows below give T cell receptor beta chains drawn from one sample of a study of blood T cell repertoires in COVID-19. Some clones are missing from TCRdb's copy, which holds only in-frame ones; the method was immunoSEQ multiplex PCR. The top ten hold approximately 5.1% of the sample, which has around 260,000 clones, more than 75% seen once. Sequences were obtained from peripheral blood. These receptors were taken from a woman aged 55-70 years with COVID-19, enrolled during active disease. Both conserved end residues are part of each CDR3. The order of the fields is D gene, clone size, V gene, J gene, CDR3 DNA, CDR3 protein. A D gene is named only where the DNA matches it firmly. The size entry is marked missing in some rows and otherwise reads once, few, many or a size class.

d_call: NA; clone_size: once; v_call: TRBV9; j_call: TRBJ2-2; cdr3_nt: TGTGCCAGCAATAGAAGACAGAACACCGGGGAGCTGTTTTTT; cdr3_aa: CASNRRQNTGELFF
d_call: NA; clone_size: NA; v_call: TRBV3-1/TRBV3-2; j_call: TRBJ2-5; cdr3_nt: TGTGCCAGCAGCCCCGGGGTCAGAAATGGGGAGACCCAGTACTTC; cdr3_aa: CASSPGVRNGETQYF
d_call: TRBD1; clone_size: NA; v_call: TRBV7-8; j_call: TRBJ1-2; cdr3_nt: TGTGCCAGCAGCTACAGGGGATTTTATGGCTACACCTTC; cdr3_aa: CASSYRGFYGYTF
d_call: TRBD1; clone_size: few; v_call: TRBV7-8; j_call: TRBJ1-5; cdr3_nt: TGTGCCAGCAGCTTAGGGACAGGGGTAGGTAGCAATCAGCCCCAGCATTTT; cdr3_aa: CASSLGTGVGSNQPQHF
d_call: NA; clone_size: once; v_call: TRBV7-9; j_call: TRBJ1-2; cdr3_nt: TGTGCCAGCAGCTTAGCGATGGGCGGCTACACCTTC; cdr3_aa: CASSLAMGGYTF
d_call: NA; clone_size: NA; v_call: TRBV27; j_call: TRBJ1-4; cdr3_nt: TGTGCCAGCAGTCCCGAGACGGAGACTAATGAAAAACTGTTTTTT; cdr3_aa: CASSPETETNEKLFF
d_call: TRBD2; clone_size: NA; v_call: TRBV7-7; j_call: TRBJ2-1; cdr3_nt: TGTGCCAGCAGCTCCCATGGACTAGCGGACAACAATGAGCAGTTCTTC; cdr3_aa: CASSSHGLADNNEQFF
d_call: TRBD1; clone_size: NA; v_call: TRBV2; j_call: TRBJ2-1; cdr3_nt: TGTGCCAGCAGGGTCAGGGGGAGTGGGTTAAATGAGCAGTTCTTC; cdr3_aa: CASRVRGSGLNEQFF
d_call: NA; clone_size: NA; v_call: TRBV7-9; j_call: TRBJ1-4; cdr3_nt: TGTGCCAGCAGCTTCGGAGGAGCCAATAATGAAAAACTGTTTTTT; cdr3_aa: CASSFGGANNEKLFF
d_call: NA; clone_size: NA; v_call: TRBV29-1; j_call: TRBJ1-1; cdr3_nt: TGCAGCGTTGAAGACGACTCCTTCCCTGAAGCTTTCTTT; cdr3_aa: CSVEDDSFPEAFF
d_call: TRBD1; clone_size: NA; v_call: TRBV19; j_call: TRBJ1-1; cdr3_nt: TGTGCCAGTAGTTACCAGGGGGGGAACACTGAAGCTTTCTTT; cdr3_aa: CASSYQGGNTEAFF
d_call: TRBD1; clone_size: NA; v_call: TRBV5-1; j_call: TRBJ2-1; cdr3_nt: TGCGCCAGCAGCTGGGGACAGGCGTACAATGAGCAGTTCTTC; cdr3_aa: CASSWGQAYNEQFF
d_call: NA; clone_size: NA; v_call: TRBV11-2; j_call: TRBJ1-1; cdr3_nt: TGTGCCAGCAGCTTGCAGACAGGTATGAACACTGAAGCTTTCTTT; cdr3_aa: CASSLQTGMNTEAFF
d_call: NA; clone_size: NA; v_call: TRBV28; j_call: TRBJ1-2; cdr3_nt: TGTGCCAGCAGTTTGAGAGTCAGGAACTATGGCTACACCTTC; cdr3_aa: CASSLRVRNYGYTF
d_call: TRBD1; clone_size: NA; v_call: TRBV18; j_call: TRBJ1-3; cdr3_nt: TGTGCCAGCTCACCCAACCGCGCGGGACAGGGGGCTGGAAACACCATATATTTT; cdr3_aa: CASSPNRAGQGAGNTIYF
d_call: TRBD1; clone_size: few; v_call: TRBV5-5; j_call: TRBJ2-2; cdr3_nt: TGTGCCAGCAGCTTCCAGACAGGGCTGGGCACCGGGGAGCTGTTTTTT; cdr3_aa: CASSFQTGLGTGELFF
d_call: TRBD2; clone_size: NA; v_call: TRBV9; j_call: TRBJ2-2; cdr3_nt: TGTGCCAGCAGCGTAGGGACTAGCGGGGAGCTGTTTTTT; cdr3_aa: CASSVGTSGELFF
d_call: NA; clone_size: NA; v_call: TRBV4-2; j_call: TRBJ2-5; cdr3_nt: TGTGCCAGCAGCCGCGCCCCCCAGGGGACCCAGTACTTC; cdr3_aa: CASSRAPQGTQYF
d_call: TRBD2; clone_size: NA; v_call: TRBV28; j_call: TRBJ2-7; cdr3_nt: TGTGCCAGCAGTGGGGGATGGGAGGGGTCCTACGAGCAGTACTTC; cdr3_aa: CASSGGWEGSYEQYF
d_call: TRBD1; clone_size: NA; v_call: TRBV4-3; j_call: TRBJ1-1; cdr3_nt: TGCGCCAGCAGCCTAGTACAGGGGAAGTCTGAAGCTTTCTTT; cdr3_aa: CASSLVQGKSEAFF
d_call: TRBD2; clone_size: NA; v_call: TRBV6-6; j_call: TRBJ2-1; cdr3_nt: TGTGCCAGCAGTCCCTTGACTAGCGGGAGTTCCTACAATGAGCAGTTCTTC; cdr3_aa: CASSPLTSGSSYNEQFF
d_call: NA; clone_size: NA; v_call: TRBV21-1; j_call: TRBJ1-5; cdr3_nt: TGTGCCAGCAGCAAGGGACAGCGGATCGGTTATAGCAATCAGCCCCAGCATTTT; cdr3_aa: CASSKGQRIGYSNQPQHF
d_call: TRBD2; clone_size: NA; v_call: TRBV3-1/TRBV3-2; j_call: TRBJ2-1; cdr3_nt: TGTGCCAGCAGCCAAGGACTAGCGCTCTCCTACAATGAGCAGTTCTTC; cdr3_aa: CASSQGLALSYNEQFF
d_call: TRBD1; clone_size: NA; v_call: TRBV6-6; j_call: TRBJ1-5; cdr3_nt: TGTGCCAGCAGCATGGACAGGGGAAGGAATCAGCCCCAGCATTTT; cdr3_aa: CASSMDRGRNQPQHF
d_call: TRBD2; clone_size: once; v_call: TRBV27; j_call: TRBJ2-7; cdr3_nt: TGTGCCAGCAGTTTCACTAGCGGGATCTCCTACGAGCAGTACTTC; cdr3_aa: CASSFTSGISYEQYF
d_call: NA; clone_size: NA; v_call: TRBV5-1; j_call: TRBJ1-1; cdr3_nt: TGCGCCAGCAGCCTGGGCGACTCCGGGATAGGAACTGAAGCTTTCTTT; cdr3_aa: CASSLGDSGIGTEAFF
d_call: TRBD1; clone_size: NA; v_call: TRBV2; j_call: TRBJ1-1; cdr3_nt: TGTGCCAGCACCCGGACAGGGGAGGGCACTGAAGCTTTCTTT; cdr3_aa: CASTRTGEGTEAFF
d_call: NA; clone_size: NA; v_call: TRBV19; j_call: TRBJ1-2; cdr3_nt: TGTGCCAGTAGTATGCGGGGAAACTATGGCTACACCTTC; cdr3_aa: CASSMRGNYGYTF
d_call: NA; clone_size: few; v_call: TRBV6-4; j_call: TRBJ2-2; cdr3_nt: TGTGCCAGCAAAAAGGACAGTTACACCGGGGAGCTGTTTTTT; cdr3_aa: CASKKDSYTGELFF
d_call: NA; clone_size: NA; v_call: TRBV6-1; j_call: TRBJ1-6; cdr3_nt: TGTGCCAGCAGCGATAGGGGATCCAATTCACCCCTCCACTTT; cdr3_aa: CASSDRGSNSPLHF
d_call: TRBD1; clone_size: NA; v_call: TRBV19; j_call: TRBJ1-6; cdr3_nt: TGTGCCAGTAACGATGGGACAGGGCTCGGAAATTCACCCCTCCACTTT; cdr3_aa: CASNDGTGLGNSPLHF
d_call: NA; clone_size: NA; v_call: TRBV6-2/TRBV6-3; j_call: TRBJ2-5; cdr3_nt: TGTGCCAGCAGTTACAGCGATTCGACCCAGTACTTC; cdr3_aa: CASSYSDSTQYF
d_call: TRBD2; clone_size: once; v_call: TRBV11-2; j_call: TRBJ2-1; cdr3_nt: TGTGCCAGCAGCTTAGGAACTAGCGGGACCGGAGAGCAGTTCTTC; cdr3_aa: CASSLGTSGTGEQFF
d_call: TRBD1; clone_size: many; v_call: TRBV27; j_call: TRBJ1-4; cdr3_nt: TGTGCCAGCAGTACCTCCGGGACAGGGTTTGAAAAACTGTTTTTT; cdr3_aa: CASSTSGTGFEKLFF
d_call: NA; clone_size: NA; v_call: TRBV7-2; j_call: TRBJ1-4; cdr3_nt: TGTGCCAGCAGCTTAGTTGGGGGGGGAACTAATGAAAAACTGTTTTTT; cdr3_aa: CASSLVGGGTNEKLFF
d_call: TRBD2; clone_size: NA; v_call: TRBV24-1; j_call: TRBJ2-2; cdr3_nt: TGTGCCACCAGTGAAAGCGGGATCCGCGGGGAGCTGTTTTTT; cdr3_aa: CATSESGIRGELFF
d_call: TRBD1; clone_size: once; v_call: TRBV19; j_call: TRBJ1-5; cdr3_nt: TGTGCCAGTAGTAAAGGACAGGTCAATCAGCCCCAGCATTTT; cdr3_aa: CASSKGQVNQPQHF
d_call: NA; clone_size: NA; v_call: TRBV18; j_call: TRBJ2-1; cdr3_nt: TGTGCCAGCTCACCTCGAGGCCCCGGCTCCTACAATGAGCAGTTCTTC; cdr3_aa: CASSPRGPGSYNEQFF
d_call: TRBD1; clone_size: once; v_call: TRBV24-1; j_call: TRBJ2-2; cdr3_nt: TGTGCCACCAGTGCGCAGGGGACAGGGGCCACCGGGGAGCTGTTTTTT; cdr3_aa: CATSAQGTGATGELFF
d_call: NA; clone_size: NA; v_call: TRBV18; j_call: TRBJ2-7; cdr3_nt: TGTGCCAGCTCACCGGGTAATCAGCGAGGGAGATCCGAGCAGTACTTC; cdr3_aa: CASSPGNQRGRSEQYF
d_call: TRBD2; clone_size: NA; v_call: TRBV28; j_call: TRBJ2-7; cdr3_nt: TGTGCCAGCAGTGCCTTTTCGGGACTAAACTACGAGCAGTACTTC; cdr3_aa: CASSAFSGLNYEQYF
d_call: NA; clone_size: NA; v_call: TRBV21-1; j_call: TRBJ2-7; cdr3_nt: TGTGCCAGCAGCAAACCCCGGCAGGGGGCTGTCGAGCAGTACTTC; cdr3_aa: CASSKPRQGAVEQYF
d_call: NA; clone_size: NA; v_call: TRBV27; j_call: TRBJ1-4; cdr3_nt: TGTGCCAGCAGTTTACAGGGTCGCTTTCATGAAAAACTGTTTTTT; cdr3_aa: CASSLQGRFHEKLFF